This TCR beta chain comes out of a study of T cells after yellow fever vaccination. V was trimmed by 5 bases and J by 0 bases, leaving 14 bases between them. The CDR3 extends over 17 amino acids. General study results and limits: Detected again after the booster were most primary-vaccination clones, at 96% CD4 and 70% to 90% CD8. Abundant contaminating clonotypes from the bulk population could appear in FACS-sorted repertoires. The secondary response showed a weaker magnitude and a faster peak, day 5 versus 15.

5'RACE template switching generated TCR cDNA, adding a universal primer site and UMIs. MiXCR, run by TCRdb on the 5' RACE reads, gives a single entry per CDR3 protein. The table has some 560,000 distinct CDR3 sequences, around 21% seen once; the top ten hold roughly 13%. A word on this clonotype: The antigen remains unidentified.

This chain connects TRBV12-3 or TRBV12-4 to TRBJ2-6, with no clear D. This sequence was found in a young man who received the YFV17D yellow fever vaccine. Sample: PBMCs, taken 15 days after the yellow fever booster vaccination. The CDR3 loop reads CASSAPDGHSGANVLTF. CDR3 in DNA: TGTGCCAGCAGTGCTCCTGACGGCCACTCTGGGGCCAACGTCCTGACTTTC.